The clone carrying this TCR beta chain has at least ten counts. Its antigen is still unknown. These data belong to a study of regulatory T cells in long-lasting Graves disease. Whole-study findings and limits: Persistent disease was associated with favored TRBV28 usage and with favored use of TRBJ1-2 and TRBJ2-5. The persistent group shared around 2,600 public clonotypes, more than the approximately 880 shared by new patients.

The authors built TCR beta libraries using iRepertoire HTBI primers and Arm-PCR of CDR3 regions. TCRdb re-analysed the multiplex PCR reads in MiXCR, keeping a single row per CDR3 protein. The table has more than 650,000 distinct CDR3 sequences, about 30% seen once; the top ten hold under 50%. Time point meaning: persistent/refractory GD, antithyroid drugs over 5 years with positive TRAb. Construction of the TCR library relied on RNA isolated from PBMCs. The length of the CDR3 is 14 residues. V gave up 2 bases and J gave up 4 bases, with 12 bases separating them. Germline-derived CDR1 and CDR2 are MNHEY and SVGAGI.

This TCR came from a female donor with Graves disease. The genes are TRBV6-5 and TRBJ2-7; D possibly uses TRBD1 or TRBD2 (5 bases each). The sequences come from peripheral blood mononuclear cells (PBMCs), collected when the disease was refractory, from a patient treated with antithyroid drugs. The CDR3 DNA reads as TGTGCCAGCAGTTACGGCCAGGGAGCGTACGAGCAGTACTTC. Translated: CASSYGQGAYEQYF.